This entry is about one TCR beta chain. This clonotype was recorded many times. No cognate antigen has been identified for it. Nothing much larger sits one base from this clone, and base qualities are not available. This sample stems from a study of human T cells and chemical hapten exposure (TCRdb year 2021). Looking at the study overall: For sensitization, 2% DPC in acetone was applied to a 2 cm by 2 cm area of upper inner arm skin. Patients additionally received weekly therapeutic DPC doses to the scalp throughout the approximately 25-week study period. Patch testing was performed on the upper back with Finn chambers containing 0.01% DPC, and the patch tests were scored after 6 days according to International Contact Dermatitis Research Group standards. Alopecia areata with under or over 50% scalp involvement, alopecia totalis and alopecia universalis were represented in the patient cohort, which was mostly female. The libraries were sequenced as a pool, and the TCR yield per sample differed mostly because of small variations in library volumes within the pool. In alopecia patients, the study followed how the peripheral blood TCR repertoire changed in vivo over primary and secondary sensitization to diphenylcyclopropenone (DPC), a hapten. Blood samples were taken from patients before sensitization (week 0) and at 2, 6 and about 24 weeks after DPC sensitization. Approximately 30 alopecia patients provided blood for TCR sequencing at one to four time points (pre-sensitization, 2, 6 and 24 weeks). Findings and caveats that apply to the study as a whole: All patients had alopecia, a presumed autoimmune disease, so their immune response might differ from that of healthy individuals. Compared with pre-sensitization or healthy control sets, expanded TCRs formed significantly more large CDR3 similarity clusters, which is consistent with antigen-driven responses. The number of TCRs above 1 in 1000 frequency did not change with DPC sensitization; there was no evidence of global repertoire structure alterations. The number of PT1 expanded TCRs positively correlated with patch test score, significant at thresholds 8, 16 and 32 but not 4. After repeated subsampling, the strength of the expansion versus patch-test correlation and the threshold at which it became significant changed.

Receptor libraries were prepared by RACE. TCRdb shows the sequencer as NextSeq 500. During library preparation, unique molecular identifiers were attached to individual cDNA molecules so that TCRs could be counted in a quantitative, reproducible way. For every blood RNA sample, sequencing covered both the TCR alpha and TCR beta chains. The paper's data handling went like this. A median of about 87,000 TCRs per sample was observed, with a range of roughly 23,224 to 750,000. V, J and CDR3 annotation of the TCR reads was performed with the Decombinator software suite. For the PS versus PT1 abundance plots, all samples were subsampled to the same number of TCRs (28,000). Expanded TCRs were defined as absent before sensitization and observed at least eight times at the 2-week time point. TCRdb reprocessing: public reads trimmed at Q25 with fastp, clones called with MiXCR, in-frame beta chains kept. Each CDR3 protein gets just one entry, which takes the most common genes and DNA from the rows behind it. The V and J calls follow TCRdb's processing rather than the paper's. The sample table shows under 50,000 distinct CDR3 sequences, and less than 8.5% are seen once. The biggest ten clones account for about 1.2% of the sample.

Read against the paper, the sample's time point label means: pre-sensitization, week 0. What this sample's treatment or condition label stands for: therapeutic diphenylcyclopropenone sensitization with weekly scalp DPC. At each patch-test visit, blood was drawn before the patch test was applied. Patients were eligible if aged 18 to 70, diagnosed with alopecia and judged suitable for DPC therapy, and pregnant patients were excluded. Total RNA was extracted from unfractionated whole blood collected in Tempus Blood RNA tubes. The clonotype comes from a woman in her forties or fifties with alopecia areata. Some clones in this sample may be carry-over from other donors' samples. This sample comprised whole blood, obtained in connection with sensitization to the hapten diphenylcyclopropenone (DPC).

The CDR3 protein: CASSLEMGSPDETQYF. The nucleotide sequence reads as follows: TGTGCCAGCAGCTTAGAAATGGGCAGCCCTGATGAGACCCAGTACTTC. The sequence joins TRBV11-2 to TRBJ2-5, with the D gene too uncertain to name. From cysteine to phenylalanine, the CDR3 is 16 amino acids long. The retained sequence is limited to the CDR3, 48 bases, with the frame set at the first base. The V end loses 0 bases and the J end loses 5 bases, and a stretch of 16 bases separates them. The germline V gene sets CDR1 to SGHAT and CDR2 to FQNNGV.